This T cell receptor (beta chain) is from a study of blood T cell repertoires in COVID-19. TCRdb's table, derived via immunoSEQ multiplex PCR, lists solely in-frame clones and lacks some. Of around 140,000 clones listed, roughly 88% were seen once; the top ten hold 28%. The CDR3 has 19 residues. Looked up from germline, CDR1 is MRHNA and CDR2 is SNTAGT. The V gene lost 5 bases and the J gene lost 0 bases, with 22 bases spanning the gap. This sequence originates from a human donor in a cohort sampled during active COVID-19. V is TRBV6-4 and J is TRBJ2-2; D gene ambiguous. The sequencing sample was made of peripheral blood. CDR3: CASSNFRSLVLTNTGELFF. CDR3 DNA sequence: TGTGCCAGCAGTAACTTTCGGAGTCTGGTCCTCACGAACACCGGGGAGCTGTTTTTT.